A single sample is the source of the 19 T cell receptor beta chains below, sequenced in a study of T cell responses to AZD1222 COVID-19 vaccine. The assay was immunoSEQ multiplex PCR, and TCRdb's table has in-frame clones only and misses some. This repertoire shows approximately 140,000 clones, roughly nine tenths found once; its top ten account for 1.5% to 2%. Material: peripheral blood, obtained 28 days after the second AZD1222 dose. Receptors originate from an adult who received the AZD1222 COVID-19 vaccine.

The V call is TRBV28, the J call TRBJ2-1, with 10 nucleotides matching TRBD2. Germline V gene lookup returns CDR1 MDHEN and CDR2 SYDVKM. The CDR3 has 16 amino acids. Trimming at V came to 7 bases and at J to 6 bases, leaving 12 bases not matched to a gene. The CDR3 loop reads CASTRTTSGVRNEQFF. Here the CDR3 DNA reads TGTGCCAGCACCAGAACCACTAGCGGGGTTCGCAATGAGCAGTTCTTC.

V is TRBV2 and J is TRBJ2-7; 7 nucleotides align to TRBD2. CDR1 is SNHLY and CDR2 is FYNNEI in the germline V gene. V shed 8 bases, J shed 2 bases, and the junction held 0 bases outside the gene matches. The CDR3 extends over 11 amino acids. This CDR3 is CASGRAYEQYF. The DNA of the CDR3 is TGTGCCAGCGGGAGGGCCTACGAGCAGTACTTC.

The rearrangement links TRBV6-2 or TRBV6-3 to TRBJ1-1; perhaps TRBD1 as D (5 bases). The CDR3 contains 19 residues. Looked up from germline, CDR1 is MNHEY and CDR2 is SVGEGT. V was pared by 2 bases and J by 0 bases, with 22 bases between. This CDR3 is CASSYRQGQASRMNTEAFF. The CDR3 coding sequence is TGTGCCAGCAGTTACCGGCAGGGTCAAGCGTCCCGGATGAACACTGAAGCTTTCTTT.

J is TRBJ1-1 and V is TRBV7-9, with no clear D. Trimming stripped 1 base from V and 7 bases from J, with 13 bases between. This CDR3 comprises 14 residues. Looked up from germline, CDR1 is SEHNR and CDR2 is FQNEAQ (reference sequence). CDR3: CASSLDQVSNEAFF. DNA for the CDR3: TGTGCCAGCAGCTTAGATCAGGTTTCCAATGAAGCTTTCTTT.

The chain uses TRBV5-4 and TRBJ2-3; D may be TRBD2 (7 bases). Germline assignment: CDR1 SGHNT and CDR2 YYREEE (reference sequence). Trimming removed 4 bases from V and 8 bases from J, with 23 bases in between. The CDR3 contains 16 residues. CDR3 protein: CASSPEGGLLSGTQYF. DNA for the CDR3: TGTGCCAGCAGCCCCGAAGGGGGACTACTTTCGGGTACGCAGTATTTT.

The CDR3 reads CAWSILAEVDTQYF. The CDR3, as DNA: TGTGCCTGGAGTATCCTAGCGGAGGTAGATACGCAGTATTTT. This chain connects TRBV30 to TRBJ2-3, with TRBD2 matching 7 bases. V gave up 2 bases and J gave up 5 bases; unmatched junction bases: 7. Germline V gene lookup returns CDR1 GTSNPN and CDR2 SVGIG (reference sequence). The CDR3 spans 14 residues.

The CDR3 bases are TGTGCCAGCAGCGGAGGAACAGGGGCCCACGGGGAGCTGTTTTTT. Translating gives CASSGGTGAHGELFF. The chain links TRBV7-8 to TRBJ2-2; the match to TRBD1 covers 7 bases. V lost 5 bases, J lost 7 bases, and 10 bases stayed unmatched. Germline assignment: CDR1 SGHVS and CDR2 FQNEAQ. The CDR3 loop spans 15 amino acids.

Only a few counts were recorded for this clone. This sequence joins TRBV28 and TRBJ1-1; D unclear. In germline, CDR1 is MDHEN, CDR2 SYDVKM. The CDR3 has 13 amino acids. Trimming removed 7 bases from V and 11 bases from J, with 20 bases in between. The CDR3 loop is CASTRRRDMGAFF. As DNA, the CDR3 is TGTGCCAGCACTCGTCGGAGGGATATGGGCGCTTTCTTT.

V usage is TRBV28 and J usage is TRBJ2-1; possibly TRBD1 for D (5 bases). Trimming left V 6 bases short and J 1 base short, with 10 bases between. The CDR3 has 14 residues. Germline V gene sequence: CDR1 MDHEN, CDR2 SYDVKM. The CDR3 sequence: CASSQGRSYNEQFF. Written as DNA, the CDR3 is TGTGCCAGCAGCCAGGGCAGATCCTACAATGAGCAGTTCTTC. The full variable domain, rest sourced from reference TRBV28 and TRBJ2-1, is DVKVTQSSRYLVKRTGEKVFLECVQDMDHENMFWYRQDPGLGLRLIYFSYDVKMKEKGDIPEGYSVSREKKERFSLILESASTNQTSMYLCASSQGRSYNEQFFGPGTRLTVL.

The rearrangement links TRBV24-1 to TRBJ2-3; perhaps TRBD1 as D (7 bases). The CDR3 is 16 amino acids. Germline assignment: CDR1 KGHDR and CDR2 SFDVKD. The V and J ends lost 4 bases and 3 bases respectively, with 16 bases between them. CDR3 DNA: TGTGCCACCAGTGACCCGGAGGGGGCCATTACAGATACGCAGTATTTT. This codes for CATSDPEGAITDTQYF.

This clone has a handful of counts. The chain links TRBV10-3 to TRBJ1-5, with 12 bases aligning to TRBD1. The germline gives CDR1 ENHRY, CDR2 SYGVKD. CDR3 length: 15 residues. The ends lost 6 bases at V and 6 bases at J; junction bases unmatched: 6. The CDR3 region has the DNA TGTGCCATCAGGGAGGGACAGGGGGCAGGTCAGCCCCAGCATTTT. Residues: CAIREGQGAGQPQHF.

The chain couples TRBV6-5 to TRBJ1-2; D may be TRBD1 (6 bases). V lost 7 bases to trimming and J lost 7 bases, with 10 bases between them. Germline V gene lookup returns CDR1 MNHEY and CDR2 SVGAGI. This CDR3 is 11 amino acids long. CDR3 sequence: CASKNRVGYTF. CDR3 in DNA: TGTGCCAGCAAGAACAGGGTTGGCTACACCTTC.

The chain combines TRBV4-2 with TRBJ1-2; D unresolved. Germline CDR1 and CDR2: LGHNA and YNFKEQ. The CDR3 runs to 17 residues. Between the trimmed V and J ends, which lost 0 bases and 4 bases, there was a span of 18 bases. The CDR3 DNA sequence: TGTGCCAGCAGCCAAGATGTTTTTGGAGAGGAAGGCTATGGCTACACCTTC. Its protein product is CASSQDVFGEEGYGYTF.

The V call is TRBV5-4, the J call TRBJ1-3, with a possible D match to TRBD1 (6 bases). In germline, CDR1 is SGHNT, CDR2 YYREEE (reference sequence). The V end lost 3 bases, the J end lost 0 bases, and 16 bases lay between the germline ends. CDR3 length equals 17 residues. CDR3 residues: CASSSKAGVSSGNTIYF. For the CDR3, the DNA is TGTGCCAGCAGCTCCAAAGCAGGGGTGAGCTCTGGAAACACCATATATTTT.

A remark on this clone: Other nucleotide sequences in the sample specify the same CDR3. DNA for the CDR3: TGTGCCAGCAGCAGGGACAGGAACAATCAGCCCCAGCATTTT. Amino acids: CASSRDRNNQPQHF. The chain is built from TRBV7-2 and TRBJ1-5; 8 bases align to TRBD1. The germline gives CDR1 SGHTA, CDR2 FQGNSA. The CDR3 is made up of 14 amino acids. V trimming: 5 bases; J trimming: 3 bases; junction bases outside the gene matches: 3. Full variable domain (outside the CDR3, taken from reference TRBV7-2 and TRBJ1-5): GAGVSQSPSNKVTEKGKDVELRCDPISGHTALYWYRQSLGQGLEFLIYFQGNSAPDKSGLPSDRFSAERTGGSVSTLTIQRTQQEDSAVYLCASSRDRNNQPQHFGDGTRLSIL.

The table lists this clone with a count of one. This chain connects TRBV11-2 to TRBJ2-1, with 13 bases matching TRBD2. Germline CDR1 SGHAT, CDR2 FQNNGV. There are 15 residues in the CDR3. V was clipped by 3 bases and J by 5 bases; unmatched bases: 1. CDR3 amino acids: CASSFGTSGNNEQFF. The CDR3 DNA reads TGTGCCAGCAGCTTTGGGACTAGCGGGAACAATGAGCAGTTCTTC.

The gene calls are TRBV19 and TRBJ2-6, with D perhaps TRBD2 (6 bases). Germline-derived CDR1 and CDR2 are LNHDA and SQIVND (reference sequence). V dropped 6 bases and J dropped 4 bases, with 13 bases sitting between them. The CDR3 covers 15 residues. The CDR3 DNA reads TGTGCCAGTAGGTGGGGGGTAGAAGGGGCCAACGTCCTGACTTTC. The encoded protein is CASRWGVEGANVLTF. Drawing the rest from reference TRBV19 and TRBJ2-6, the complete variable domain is DGGITQSPKYLFRKEGQNVTLSCEQNLNHDAMYWYRQDPGQGLRLIYYSQIVNDFQKGDIAEGYSVSREKKESFPLTVTSAQKNPTAFYLCASRWGVEGANVLTFGAGSRLTVL.

The CDR3 sequence is CASSPRGMSSYEQYF. The CDR3 DNA sequence: TGTGCCAGCAGCCCACGGGGAATGAGCTCCTACGAGCAGTACTTC. The chain is built from TRBV5-8 and TRBJ2-7; a weak D match, TRBD2 (5 bases). The germline V gene has CDR1 SGHTS and CDR2 YDEGEE. V was trimmed by 4 bases and J by 0 bases, leaving 14 bases between them. The length of the CDR3 is 15 residues.

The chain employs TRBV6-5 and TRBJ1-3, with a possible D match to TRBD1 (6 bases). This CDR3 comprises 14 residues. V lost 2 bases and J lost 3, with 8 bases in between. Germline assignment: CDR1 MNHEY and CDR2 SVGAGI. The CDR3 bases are TGTGCCAGCAGTTACGAGGGGGGTGGAAACACCATATATTTT. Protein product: CASSYEGGGNTIYF.